This record covers a single T cell receptor beta chain. Recruits, aged roughly 18 to 95 years, lived in 24 US areas. Participants had their cohort set by participant-reported clinical history. The sample belongs to a study of blood T cell repertoires in COVID-19. Overall study: The analysed material was cDNA or gDNA that came from T cells, B-cell-depleted T cells, or PBMCs.

Under the authors' procedure: From reference gene primer amplification, estimates of nucleated cell counts were derived. Sequenced by immunoSEQ multiplex PCR; TCRdb stores in-frame clones only, minus some. That table furnishes V, J and clone size, whereas the DNA furnished D and trimming. The data contain about 250,000 clones, roughly 85% of them singletons. With 5 bases removed from V and 6 bases from J, the gap between germline ends came to 13 bases. The CDR3 loop spans 13 amino acids. Looked up from germline, CDR1 is PRHDT and CDR2 is FYEKMQ (reference sequence). This TCR was sampled from a woman aged 45-60 years with acute COVID-19. The V and J genes are TRBV13 and TRBJ1-1; a weak D match, TRBD1 (6 bases). The specimen was PBMCs or T cells enriched from blood (not recorded which). As DNA, the CDR3 is TGTGCCAGCAGCGTCGGGACAAGTGCTGAAGCTTTCTTT. Translating gives CASSVGTSAEAFF.